This record looks at one TCR beta chain sequence and its context. Its antigen has not been determined. Nothing much larger sits one base from this clone, and base qualities are not available. In total, about 650 healthy bone marrow donors made up the cohort. Cohort members were all nominally healthy when sampled, although unrecorded immune exposures were likely present. The donor tested CMV seropositive and was one of the 289 seropositive cohort members. A peripheral blood sample was collected from each donor, and TCR beta sequencing was performed on peripheral blood mononuclear cells. Genomic DNA extraction from the blood cell samples was performed with the Qiagen DNeasy Blood Extraction Kit. The CDR3 measures 14 amino acids from cysteine to phenylalanine. This entry keeps only the CDR3 DNA: 42 bases, framed from base 1. CDR1 and CDR2, looked up from the germline V gene, are SNHLY and FYNNEI. Trimmed from V: 6 bases; trimmed from J: 8 bases; junction bases lacking a gene match: 6.

This entry comes from a study of cytomegalovirus exposure and HLA in healthy donors (dated by TCRdb to about 2017). Study-level background: An earlier analysis of several hundred of the donors reported approximately 260 Gb of sequence data and 100 million to 120 million unique TCR beta sequences obtained from about 170 million T cells. Among approximately 370 genotyped donors of the cohort, an average of around 250,000 unique TCR beta nucleotide sequences was sequenced per donor, of which 15% to 20% were non-productive. The T cell repertoires of 670 or so subjects were profiled by immunosequencing and related to cytomegalovirus serostatus. To decide whether each TCR beta V gene segment behaved as functional or pseudogenic, an earlier analysis of 587 of the donors relied on high-throughput TCR beta sequencing. Four to six DR-DQ haplotypes were handled as single units for association and clustering because linkage in the cohort was strong. The study was designed to test whether signatures of past pathogen exposure could be identified by cataloging public T cell receptors. Along with the approximately 650-subject first cohort, a separate validation cohort of over 90 different subjects was used. High-throughput TCR immunosequencing, statistical association of individual TCRs with disease status, and machine learning were combined to predict cytomegalovirus infection status. A later genetic analysis used genome-wide SNP genotypes for about 65% of the roughly 670 donors, treating that subset as a discovery cohort. An early release that covered about 600 HLA-typed donors contained around 300 gigabases of sequencing data and around 80 million unique TCR sequences. The number of donors typed differed by locus, with about 629-630 for A, B, C, DRB1 and DQB1, 522 for DQA1, 606 for DPA1, and 450 to 480 for DPB1. A later analysis re-analyzed previously published TCR beta repertoires from 500 to 700 donors and added high-resolution HLA genotyping to study TCR occurrence patterns. HLA typing included class I and class II loci at four-digit resolution. Of the roughly 400 genotyped donors, roughly 85% fell in the genetic ancestry cluster associated with self-reported Caucasian donors. Every repertoire in the discovery cohort had been generated on one and the same sequencing platform. The later analysis used no new phenotypic data to find candidate immune exposures, relying instead on TCR beta sequences and their occurrence across donors. Donor age, sex, ethnicity and CMV serostatus were compiled together with the repertoire data.

Study-level results and caveats: In the study, approximately 160 TCR beta chains were listed as associated with cytomegalovirus. Assigning TCR associations to individual alleles was difficult when HLA alleles, especially DR and DQ, strongly co-occurred. Correlated functional status among segregating V segments might reflect linkage disequilibrium, but an unknown experimental factor could not be ruled out. Because counts were too low, approximately 18 rarely observed V segments, including chromosome 9 orphons, were excluded from the earlier analysis of 500 to 700 of the donors. In vitro tests confirmed that a few of the cytomegalovirus-associated TCR beta chains recognize cytomegalovirus antigens. For the cohort, immune exposure information was limited to CMV serostatus. In a later analysis, TCR association rates were found to vary across HLA loci, with the most associated TCRs seen for DRB1 alleles and the fewest for HLA-C alleles. According to a later analysis, parvovirus B19, influenza, CMV and Epstein-Barr virus appeared linked to several top co-occurrence clusters. In a later analysis, HLA-associated TCR beta chains were found to be more clonally expanded and to have lower generation probabilities than equally common non-associated chains. In a later genetic analysis, a missense DCLRE1C variant was associated with V-gene and J-gene trimming of TCR beta chains, and the association was replicated in an independent cohort. Most CMV-associated TCR beta chains appeared to be HLA-restricted in a later analysis, and the HLA associations seemed to be driven largely by CMV exposure. Most TCR sequences were observed very rarely across donors, whereas some public TCRs were present in many individuals. Presence/absence analyses assumed roughly uniform sequencing depth across donors, an assumption that may not hold. A cluster of highly shared sequence variants was judged likely to represent a technical artifact of the sequencing pipeline. It was suggested by the authors that the approach could potentially be generalized to other disease states and immunological phenotypes. In a later analysis, around 15,000 TCR beta sequences were associated with specific HLA alleles at a false discovery rate of 0.05. A further reported finding was that TCR beta sequences accurately predicted the HLA-A and HLA-B alleles for most subjects in the first cohort. Because the 87-base-pair reads could not distinguish some IMGT-functional V segments, including TRBV6-2 and TRBV6-3, those segments were excluded. In this cohort, only TCR beta chains were sequenced, and detectable features were limited by the absence of alpha or paired-chain data. In both the original and validation cohorts, the classifier was reported to diagnose cytomegalovirus status with high specificity and sensitivity. HLA typing was unavailable for some donors at each locus, so association tests used only the typed subset. In an earlier analysis of around 600 of the donors, most TCR beta V segments appeared in productive rearrangements about 87% or about 30% of the time, broadly matching IMGT annotations. A later genetic analysis reported fewer N-insertions in productive TCRs among donors in an Asian-associated ancestry cluster than the roughly 620-donor mean.

The protocol used for the library was the immunoSEQ multiplex PCR assay. The multiplex PCR relied on a mix of 60 forward primers for TCR Vbeta segments and 13 reverse primers for TCR Jbeta segments. The CDR3 region of rearranged TCR beta genes was amplified from genomic DNA by a multiplex PCR assay. Amplified TCR beta libraries were sequenced as 87-base-pair reads on the Illumina HiSeq System. Concerning the study's data processing: In a later analysis, tens of millions of unique TCR beta chains were counted across the 500 to 850 repertoires, and roughly 11 million of these chains were shared by at least two donors. A nearest-neighbor algorithm error-corrected the raw reads and collapsed the reads into unique sequences, merging closely related sequences to remove PCR and sequencing errors. CDR3 sequences were aligned to IMGT reference sequences to assign V, D and J gene segments. For a sequence to be retained, at least a six-nucleotide match to both a V gene segment and a J gene segment was required. A rearrangement counted as productive if the CDR3 had no stop codons and remained in frame with V and J, and every other rearrangement counted as non-productive. Following IMGT convention, CDR3 was defined as the stretch from the second conserved V-encoded cysteine up to the conserved J-encoded phenylalanine. The earlier analysis of 550 to 650 of the donors excluded any sequence lacking an unambiguous match to a single V gene segment. An earlier analysis of several hundred of the donors called V segments functional above 56.7% productive rearrangements and segregating when the between-donor standard deviation exceeded 5%. A statistical classification framework was built for diagnosing cytomegalovirus status from the catalog of TCR beta chain sequences. A later analysis assigned V and J genes by comparing TCR nucleotide sequences with IMGT/GENE-DB human TR gene sequences. In a later analysis, CDR3 sequences and most-parsimonious VDJ recombination scenarios were assigned using the TCRdist pipeline. In a later analysis, each TCR beta chain was defined by its CDR3 amino acid sequence together with its V-gene family, and reads without a unique V-gene family were excluded. In a later analysis, 450 to 600 highly shared, low-generation-probability nucleotide sequences were removed to address suspected cross-contamination and a sequencing artifact. A later analysis calculated a clonal expansion index for each public chain from normalized within-repertoire ranks of inferred template counts. In a later analysis, generation probabilities were computed using a VDJ recombination model fitted to out-of-frame rearrangements, and the results were checked against IGoR. A later analysis scored TCR-TCR, TCR-HLA and TCR-CMV co-occurrence with hypergeometric tests, applying a repertoire-size bias correction to TCR pairs. A later analysis estimated false discovery rates by permuting HLA or CMV assignments 20 times. In a later analysis, co-occurring TCRs were grouped with DBSCAN, and TCRdist sequence similarity was added when clustering was performed within HLA-allele-positive subsets. For co-occurrence clustering, repertoires with fewer than 30,000 or more than 120,000 public chains were excluded, along with four or five repertoires with anomalous nucleotide sharing. The source is immuneACCESS, and TCRdb retained only in-frame sequences with V and J called. Part of the clones is not carried over; for the studies checked, unresolved V genes explain less than half of this, and the remainder is unexplained. The D gene and trimming were derived from the DNA, and the V and J assignments and clone size from that table. The sample has 120,000 to 150,000 clones on record, around 79% of them singletons. The ten largest make up roughly 6.3% of the sample.

Sequencing used PBMCs. This receptor chain uses TRBV2 and TRBJ2-1, with 11 junctional bases fitting TRBD2. The sequence was collected from a woman between 40 and 55 years old in good health and CMV-seropositive. This receptor carries the CDR3 CASRGLAEWDEQFF. The bases read TGTGCCAGCAGGGGACTAGCGGAATGGGATGAGCAGTTCTTC.